A single sample is the source of the 21 T cell receptor beta chains below, sequenced in a study of shared clonotypes between healthy human individuals. Using immunoSEQ multiplex PCR, the repertoire was profiled, and TCRdb retains in-frame clones only, with some absent. Here the sample spans about 1.5 million clones, around 98% being singletons. The sample comprised naive CD4+ T cells sorted from blood. Specified subset: CD45RA+ positively selected. Source of these receptors: a man aged 25-45 years in good health.

The J gene is TRBJ2-1, the V gene TRBV5-1, with no clear D. The V end was cut by 4 bases, the J end by 6 bases, with 11 bases between. The germline gives CDR1 SGHRS, CDR2 YFSETQ. The CDR3 has 13 amino acids. CDR3 loop: CASSPPIGNEQFF. CDR3 coding DNA: TGCGCCAGCAGCCCCCCCATTGGCAATGAGCAGTTCTTC. Together with reference TRBV5-1 and TRBJ2-1, the CDR3 gives the full variable domain: KAGVTQTPRYLIKTRGQQVTLSCSPISGHRSVSWYQQTPGQGLQFLFEYFSETQRNKGNFPGRFSGRQFSNSRSEMNVSTLELGDSALYLCASSPPIGNEQFFGPGTRLTVL.

The chain couples TRBV5-6 to TRBJ1-1, with D possibly being TRBD1 (5 bases). The germline V gene has CDR1 SGHDT and CDR2 YYEEEE. CDR3 length: 13 amino acids. V was shortened by 3 bases and J by 1 base, with 7 bases between the two germline ends. The CDR3 DNA reads TGTGCCAGCAGCTACGACAGGAACACTGAAGCTTTCTTT. Residues: CASSYDRNTEAFF.

The CDR3, as DNA: TGTGCCAGCAGCTTAGCCGGAGAGAGCGGGGAGCTGTTTTTT. Amino acid sequence: CASSLAGESGELFF. The rearrangement joins TRBV7-6 to TRBJ2-2; D gene unclear. The CDR3 has 14 residues. The V gene's germline CDR1 is SGHVS and CDR2 FNYEAQ. V lost 0 bases, J lost 7 bases, and 9 bases lay in between. The variable domain in full, with the rest retrieved from reference TRBV7-6 and TRBJ2-2, is GAGVSQSPRYKVTKRGQDVALRCDPISGHVSLYWYRQALGQGPEFLTYFNYEAQQDKSGLPNDRFSAERPEGSISTLTIQRTEQRDSAMYRCASSLAGESGELFFGEGSRLTVL.

This sequence joins TRBV5-1 and TRBJ2-1; 13 positions agree with TRBD2. V was pared by 4 bases and J by 9 bases, with 7 bases of the junction left unmatched. This CDR3 spans 15 amino acids. The germline V gene encodes CDR1 SGHRS and CDR2 YFSETQ. CDR3 loop: CASSVGLAGRVEQFF. In nucleotides, the CDR3 is TGCGCCAGCAGCGTGGGACTAGCGGGAAGAGTTGAGCAGTTCTTC.

This sequence joins TRBV29-1 and TRBJ1-5; no clear D. Looked up from germline, CDR1 is SQVTM and CDR2 is ANQGSEA. The CDR3 contains 13 residues. The V end was cut by 4 bases, the J end by 3 bases, with 10 bases between. The chain's CDR3 is CSVVSQVNQPQHF. The CDR3 region has the DNA TGCAGCGTTGTGTCGCAGGTCAATCAGCCCCAGCATTTT.

The CDR3 DNA reads as TGTGCCAGTAAGGCGACGACCATGAATGAAAAACTGTTTTTT. Translated: CASKATTMNEKLFF. This chain links TRBV19 with TRBJ1-4; D is unresolved. Between the trimmed V and J ends, which lost 7 bases and 5 bases, there was a span of 14 bases. This CDR3 region has 14 residues. CDR1 and CDR2 from the germline V gene are LNHDA and SQIVND (reference sequence).

The V call is TRBV18, the J call TRBJ2-2; perhaps TRBD1 as D (6 bases). Germline V gives CDR1 KGHSH, CDR2 LQKENI. Trimming pared 3 bases from V and 3 bases from J, leaving 11 bases between. The CDR3 length is 15 residues. The DNA of the CDR3 is TGTGCCAGCTCACCCCAGGGGCCATACACCGGGGAGCTGTTTTTT. This translates into CASSPQGPYTGELFF. Filled out from reference TRBV18 and TRBJ2-2, the complete variable domain reads NAGVMQNPRHLVRRRGQEARLRCSPMKGHSHVYWYRQLPEEGLKFMVYLQKENIIDESGMPKERFSAEFPKEGPSILRIQQVVRGDSAAYFCASSPQGPYTGELFFGEGSRLTVL.

This chain's CDR3 is CASSYFRSSYEQYF. CDR3 nucleotides: TGTGCCAGCAGCTACTTTAGGAGCTCCTACGAGCAGTACTTC. This rearrangement joins TRBV7-9 to TRBJ2-7; D gene uncertain. Trimming stripped 4 bases from V and 0 bases from J, with 10 bases between. Looked up from germline, CDR1 is SEHNR and CDR2 is FQNEAQ (reference sequence). This CDR3 region has 14 residues.

The V call is TRBV19, the J call TRBJ2-3; 11 bases line up with TRBD2. Germline V lookup: CDR1 LNHDA, CDR2 SQIVND (reference sequence). The J segment lost 0 bases and the V segment lost 6 bases, leaving 11 bases of the junction unmatched. The CDR3 runs 18 residues. The CDR3 region has the DNA TGTGCCAGTAGACATACTCCTTTAGCGGGAGGGAGCACAGATACGCAGTATTTT. It specifies CASRHTPLAGGSTDTQYF.

The J gene is TRBJ1-2, the V gene TRBV4-3, with D hard to call. The V end was cut by 4 bases, the J end by 3 bases, with 12 bases between. There are 14 residues in the CDR3. Germline V lookup: CDR1 LGHNA, CDR2 YSLEER. The CDR3 DNA is TGCGCCAGCAGCCCCTTCTCCACACACTATGGCTACACCTTC. Protein: CASSPFSTHYGYTF.

The rearrangement links TRBV14 to TRBJ2-7; tentatively, D is TRBD1 (7 bases). CDR3 length: 15 residues. The germline V gene encodes CDR1 SGHDN and CDR2 FVKESK. V lost 1 base and J 7 bases, leaving 17 bases between the germline ends. The CDR3 reads CASSQGPGGLWEQYF. The DNA for the CDR3 is TGTGCCAGCAGCCAAGGTCCAGGGGGGCTGTGGGAGCAGTACTTC.

J is TRBJ2-2 and V is TRBV23-1; the D call may be TRBD1 or TRBD2 (5 bases each). TRBV23-1 is given ORF status, its function remaining uncertain. The CDR3 spans 17 residues. Trimming shortened V by 4 bases and J by 3 bases, and 18 bases separated the two germline ends. The CDR3 spells CASSRARGFHDTGELFF. The CDR3 DNA sequence: TGCGCCAGCAGTCGCGCGAGGGGATTTCACGACACCGGGGAGCTGTTTTTT.

This clone was picked up one time. The rearrangement links TRBV5-1 to TRBJ2-3; tentative D call: TRBD1 (5 bases). Germline V gene data show CDR1 as SGHRS and CDR2 as YFSETQ. The germline V and J ends were trimmed by 4 bases and 1 base, with 10 bases remaining between them. There are 14 residues in the CDR3. The CDR3 DNA reads TGCGCCAGCAGCGGGGTAGGGGGCACAGATACGCAGTATTTT. Translating it yields CASSGVGGTDTQYF.

The genes are TRBV25-1 and TRBJ2-5, with TRBD2 as a possible D gene (5 bases). The germline V and J ends were trimmed by 1 base and 7 bases, with 7 bases remaining between them. There are 12 residues in the CDR3. In germline, CDR1 is MGHDK, CDR2 SYGVNS. CDR3 DNA sequence: TGTGCCAGCAGTGAATCCGCGGGGACCCAGTACTTC. Translating gives CASSESAGTQYF.

Regarding this clone: The sample holds other DNA sequences that translate to the same CDR3. The V gene is TRBV7-9, the J gene TRBJ1-3; D is ambiguous. The CDR3 spans 13 residues. CDR1 SEHNR and CDR2 FQNEAQ come from the germline V gene (reference sequence). Trimming left V 1 base short and J 1 base short, with 2 bases between. The CDR3 sequence is CASSLGSGNTIYF. CDR3 nucleotide sequence: TGTGCCAGCAGCTTAGGATCTGGAAACACCATATATTTT. Drawing the rest from reference TRBV7-9 and TRBJ1-3, the complete variable domain is DTGVSQNPRHKITKRGQNVTFRCDPISEHNRLYWYRQTLGQGPEFLTYFQNEAQLEKSRLLSDRFSAERPKGSFSTLEIQRTEQGDSAMYLCASSLGSGNTIYFGEGSWLTVV.

The chain combines TRBV6-6 with TRBJ2-7; tentative D call: TRBD1 (6 bases). V shed 6 bases and J shed 3 bases, with 12 bases lying between them. The CDR3 runs 13 residues. CDR1 and CDR2 (germline): MNHNY, SVGAGI (reference sequence). This chain's CDR3 is CASRYTGIYEQYF. CDR3 nucleotides: TGTGCCAGCAGGTATACAGGGATCTACGAGCAGTACTTC.

V is TRBV27 and J is TRBJ2-5; D assignment may be TRBD1 or TRBD2 (5 bases each). The CDR3 covers 15 residues. The V and J ends lost 2 bases and 3 bases respectively, with 13 bases between them. Looked up from germline, CDR1 is MNHEY and CDR2 is SMNVEV (reference sequence). In nucleotides, the CDR3 is TGTGCCAGCAGTTTAGGGCCGGGACGTGAAGAGACCCAGTACTTC. Translated: CASSLGPGREETQYF.

To note about this clone: The sample holds other DNA sequences that translate to the same CDR3. CDR3 bases: TGTGCCAGCAGTTTGGACAGGGGCACAGATACGCAGTATTTT. Protein: CASSLDRGTDTQYF. V usage is TRBV7-3 and J usage is TRBJ2-3, with 8 bases aligning to TRBD1. CDR3 length: 14 amino acids. Germline values: CDR1 SGHTA, CDR2 FQGTGA. The V and J ends lost 6 bases and 1 base, in that order; junction bases with no gene match: 3.

The chain couples TRBV15 to TRBJ2-5, with 16 bases matching TRBD2. This CDR3 comprises 19 residues. CDR1 and CDR2 from the germline V gene are LNHNV and YYDKDF (reference sequence). The J segment lost 4 bases and the V segment lost 2 bases, leaving 10 bases of the junction unmatched. CDR3 sequence reads: CATSRFSGTSGRGGETQYF. In DNA, the CDR3 is TGTGCCACCAGCAGATTCTCCGGGACTAGCGGGAGGGGTGGAGAGACCCAGTACTTC.

For this clone: Distinct nucleotide sequences in the sample also encode this CDR3. The V call is TRBV5-1, the J call TRBJ1-4; no definite D call. The CDR3 loop spans 12 amino acids. V lost 0 bases to trimming and J lost 8 bases, with 5 bases between them. CDR1 SGHRS and CDR2 YFSETQ come from the germline V gene. The CDR3 DNA sequence: TGCGCCAGCAGCTTGGTAGGCGAAAAACTGTTTTTT. Amino acid sequence: CASSLVGEKLFF.

The chain joins TRBV4-3 to TRBJ1-4; TRBD1 might be the D (5 bases). Looked up from germline, CDR1 is LGHNA and CDR2 is YSLEER. The CDR3 consists of 15 residues. The ends were cut back, 4 bases at V and 4 bases at J, with 13 bases in the middle. The CDR3 spells CASSPRGEHNEKLFF. CDR3 sequence (DNA): TGCGCCAGCAGCCCCCGGGGGGAGCATAATGAAAAACTGTTTTTT.